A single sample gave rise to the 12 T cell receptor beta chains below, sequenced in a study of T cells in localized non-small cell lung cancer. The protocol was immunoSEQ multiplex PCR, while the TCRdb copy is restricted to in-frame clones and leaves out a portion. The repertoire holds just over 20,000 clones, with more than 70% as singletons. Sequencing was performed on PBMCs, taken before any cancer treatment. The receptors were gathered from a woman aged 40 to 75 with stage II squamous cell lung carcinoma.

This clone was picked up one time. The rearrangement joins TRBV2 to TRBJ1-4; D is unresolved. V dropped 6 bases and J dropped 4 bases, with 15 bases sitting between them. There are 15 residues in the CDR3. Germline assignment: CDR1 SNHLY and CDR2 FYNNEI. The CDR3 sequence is CASSPPGGYNEKLFF. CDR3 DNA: TGTGCCAGCAGCCCCCCGGGTGGCTATAATGAAAAACTGTTTTTT.

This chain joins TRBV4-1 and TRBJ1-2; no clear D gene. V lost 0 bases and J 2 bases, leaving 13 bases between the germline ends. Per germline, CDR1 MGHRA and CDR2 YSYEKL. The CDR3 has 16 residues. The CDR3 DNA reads TGCGCCAGCAGCCAAGAGGGCCGGGCAGTCAACTATGGCTACACCTTC. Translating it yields CASSQEGRAVNYGYTF.

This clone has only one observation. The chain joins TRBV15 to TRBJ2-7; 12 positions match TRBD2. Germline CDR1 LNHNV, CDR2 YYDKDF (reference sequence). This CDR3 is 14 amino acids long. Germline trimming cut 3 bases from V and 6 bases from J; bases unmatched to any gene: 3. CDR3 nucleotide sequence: TGTGCCACCAGCAGTACTAGCGGGAGGAGCGAGCAGTACTTC. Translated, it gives CATSSTSGRSEQYF.

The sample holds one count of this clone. The CDR3 protein is CASSRGLGAFPYEQYF. DNA for the CDR3: TGTGCCAGTAGTAGAGGCCTGGGGGCCTTCCCCTACGAGCAGTACTTC. The genes are TRBV19 and TRBJ2-7, with D possibly TRBD1 on 6 matching bases. The CDR3 runs 16 residues. The germline gives CDR1 LNHDA, CDR2 SQIVND (reference sequence). V was shortened by 4 bases and J by 2 bases, with 18 bases between the two germline ends.

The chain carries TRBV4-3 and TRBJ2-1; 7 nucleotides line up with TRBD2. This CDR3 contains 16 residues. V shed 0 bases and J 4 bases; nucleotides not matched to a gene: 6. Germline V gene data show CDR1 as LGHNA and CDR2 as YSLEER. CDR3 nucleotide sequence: TGCGCCAGCAGCCAAGATACTAATAGCGGGTACAATGAGCAGTTCTTC. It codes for CASSQDTNSGYNEQFF.

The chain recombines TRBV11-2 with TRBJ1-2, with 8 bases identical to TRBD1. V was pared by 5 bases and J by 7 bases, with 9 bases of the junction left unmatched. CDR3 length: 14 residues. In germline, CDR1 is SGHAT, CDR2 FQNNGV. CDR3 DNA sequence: TGTGCCAGCAGCCCAGGACAGGGCGTTACTGGCTACACCTTC. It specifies CASSPGQGVTGYTF.

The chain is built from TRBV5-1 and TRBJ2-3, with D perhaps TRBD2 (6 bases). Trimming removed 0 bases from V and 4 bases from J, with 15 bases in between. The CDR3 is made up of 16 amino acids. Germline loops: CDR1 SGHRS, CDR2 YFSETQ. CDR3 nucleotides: TGCGCCAGCAGCTTGGCAGTCGGGCGGGGCGCAGATACGCAGTATTTT. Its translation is CASSLAVGRGADTQYF.

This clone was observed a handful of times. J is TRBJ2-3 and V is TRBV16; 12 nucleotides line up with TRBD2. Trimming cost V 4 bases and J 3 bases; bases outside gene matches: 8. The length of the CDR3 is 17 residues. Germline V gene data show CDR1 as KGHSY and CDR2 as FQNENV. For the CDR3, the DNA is TGTGCCAGCAGCCTTTCACGACTAGCGGGAGAGACAGATACGCAGTATTTT. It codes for CASSLSRLAGETDTQYF.

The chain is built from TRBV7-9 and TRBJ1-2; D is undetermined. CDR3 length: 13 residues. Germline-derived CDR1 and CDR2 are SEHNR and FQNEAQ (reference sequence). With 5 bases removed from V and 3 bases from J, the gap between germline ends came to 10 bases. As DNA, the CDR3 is TGTGCCAGCAGCCCCGGGATGCACTATGGCTACACCTTC. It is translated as CASSPGMHYGYTF.

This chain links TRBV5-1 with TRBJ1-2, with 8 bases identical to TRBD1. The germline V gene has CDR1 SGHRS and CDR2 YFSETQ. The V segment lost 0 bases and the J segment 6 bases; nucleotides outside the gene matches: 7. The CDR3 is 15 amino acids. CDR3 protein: CASSLARQGADGYTF. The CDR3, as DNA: TGCGCCAGCAGCTTGGCCAGGCAGGGGGCCGATGGCTACACCTTC.

The CDR3 sequence is CASSRTEGLAGSFDEQYF. The CDR3 coding sequence is TGTGCCAGCTCACGGACTGAGGGACTAGCGGGATCCTTTGACGAGCAGTACTTC. V is TRBV18 and J is TRBJ2-7, with 13 bases that match TRBD2. Trimming at V came to 4 bases and at J to 5 bases, leaving 14 bases not matched to a gene. In germline, CDR1 is KGHSH, CDR2 LQKENI. This CDR3 is built from 18 residues. The full variable domain, rest sourced from reference TRBV18 and TRBJ2-7, is NAGVMQNPRHLVRRRGQEARLRCSPMKGHSHVYWYRQLPEEGLKFMVYLQKENIIDESGMPKERFSAEFPKEGPSILRIQQVVRGDSAAYFCASSRTEGLAGSFDEQYFGPGTRLTVT.

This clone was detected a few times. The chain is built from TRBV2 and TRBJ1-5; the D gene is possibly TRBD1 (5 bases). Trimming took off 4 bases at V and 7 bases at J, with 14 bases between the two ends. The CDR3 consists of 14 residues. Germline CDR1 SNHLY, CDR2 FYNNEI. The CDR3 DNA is TGTGCCAGCAGTGTGAGCCAGGGCGGACAGCCCCAGCATTTT. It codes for CASSVSQGGQPQHF.